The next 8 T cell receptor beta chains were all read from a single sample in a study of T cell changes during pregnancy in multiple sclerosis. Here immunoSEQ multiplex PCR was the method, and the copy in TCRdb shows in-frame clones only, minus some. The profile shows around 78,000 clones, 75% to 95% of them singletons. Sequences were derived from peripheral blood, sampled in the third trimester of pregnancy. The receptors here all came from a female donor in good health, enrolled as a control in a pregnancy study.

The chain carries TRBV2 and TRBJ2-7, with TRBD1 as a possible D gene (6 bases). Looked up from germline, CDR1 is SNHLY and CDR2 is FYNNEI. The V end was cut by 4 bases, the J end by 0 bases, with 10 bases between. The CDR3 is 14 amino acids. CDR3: CASSGRDNSYEQYF. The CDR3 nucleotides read TGTGCCAGCAGTGGTCGGGACAACTCCTACGAGCAGTACTTC.

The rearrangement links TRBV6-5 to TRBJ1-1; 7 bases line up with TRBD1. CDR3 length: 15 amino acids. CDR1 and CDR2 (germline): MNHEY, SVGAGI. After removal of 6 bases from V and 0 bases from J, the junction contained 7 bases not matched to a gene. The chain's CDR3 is CASSVNRGLNTEAFF. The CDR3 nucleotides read TGTGCCAGCAGCGTCAACAGGGGTCTGAACACTGAAGCTTTCTTT.

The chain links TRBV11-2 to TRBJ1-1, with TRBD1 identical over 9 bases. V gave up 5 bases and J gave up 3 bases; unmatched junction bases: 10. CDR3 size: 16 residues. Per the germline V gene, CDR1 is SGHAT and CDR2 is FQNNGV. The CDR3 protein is CASSTRQGGPDTEAFF. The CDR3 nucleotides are TGTGCCAGCAGCACTCGACAGGGGGGGCCGGACACTGAAGCTTTCTTT.

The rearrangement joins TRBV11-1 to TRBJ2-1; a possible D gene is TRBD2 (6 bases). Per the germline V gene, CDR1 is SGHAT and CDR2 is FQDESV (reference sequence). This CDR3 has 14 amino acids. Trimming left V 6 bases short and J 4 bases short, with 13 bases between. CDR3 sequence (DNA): TGTGCCAGCAGTCGGTGGGCGGGATACAATGAGCAGTTCTTC. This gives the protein CASSRWAGYNEQFF. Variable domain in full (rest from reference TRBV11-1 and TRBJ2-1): EAEVAQSPRYKITEKSQAVAFWCDPISGHATLYWYRQILGQGPELLVQFQDESVVDDSQLPKDRFSAERLKGVDSTLKIQPAELGDSAMYLCASSRWAGYNEQFFGPGTRLTVL.

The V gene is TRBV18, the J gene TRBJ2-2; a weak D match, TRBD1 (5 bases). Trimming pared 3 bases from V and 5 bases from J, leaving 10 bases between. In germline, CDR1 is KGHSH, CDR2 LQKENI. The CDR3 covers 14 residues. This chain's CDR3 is CASSPFQGTGELFF. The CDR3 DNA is TGTGCCAGCTCACCCTTCCAGGGAACCGGGGAGCTGTTTTTT.

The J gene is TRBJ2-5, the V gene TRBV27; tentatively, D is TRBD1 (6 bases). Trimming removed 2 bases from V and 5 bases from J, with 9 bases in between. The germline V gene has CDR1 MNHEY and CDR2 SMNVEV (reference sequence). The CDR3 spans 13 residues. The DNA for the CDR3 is TGTGCCAGCAGTTTAACAAGGGGGGAGACCCAGTACTTC. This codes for CASSLTRGETQYF.

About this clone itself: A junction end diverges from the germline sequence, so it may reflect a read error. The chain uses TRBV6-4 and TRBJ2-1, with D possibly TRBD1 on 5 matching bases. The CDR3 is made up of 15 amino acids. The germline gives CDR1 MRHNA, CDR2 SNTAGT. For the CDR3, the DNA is TGTGCCAGCCGTGAAATTGTGTACCCTGGTACAGGGCAGTTCTTC. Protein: CASREIVYPGTGQFF.

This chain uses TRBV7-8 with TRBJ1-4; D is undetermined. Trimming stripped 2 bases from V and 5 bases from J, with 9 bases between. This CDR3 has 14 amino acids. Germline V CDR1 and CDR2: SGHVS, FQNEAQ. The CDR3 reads CASSLSPRNEKLFF. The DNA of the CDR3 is TGTGCCAGCAGCTTAAGCCCCCGGAATGAAAAACTGTTTTTT. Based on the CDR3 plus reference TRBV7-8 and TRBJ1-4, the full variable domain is GAGVSQSPRYKVAKRGQDVALRCDPISGHVSLFWYQQALGQGPEFLTYFQNEAQLDKSGLPSDRFFAERPEGSVSTLKIQRTQQEDSAVYLCASSLSPRNEKLFFGSGTQLSVL.